The clone carrying this T cell receptor beta chain was recorded a few times. The antigen remains undetermined. This sample is drawn from a study of T cells in Graves' hyperthyroidism and ophthalmopathy. Overall study: At initial diagnosis, before any treatment had begun, peripheral blood was obtained. Whole-study findings and limits: Ophthalmopathy was separated from stable hyperthyroidism by a 13 V-J model.

First hyperthyroidism diagnosis is when the blood sample was obtained, before any ophthalmopathy symptoms. TCR beta CDR3 sequences were amplified from RNA transcripts. The HTBI set primed first-round TCR CDR3 RT-PCR. Via MiXCR, TCRdb re-called the multiplex PCR reads, giving one row per CDR3 protein. The data show 280,000 or so distinct CDR3 sequences, over 12% seen once. Trimming took 0 bases from V and 1 from J, leaving 10 bases between them. Germline V gene sequence: CDR1 SGDLS, CDR2 YYNGEE. CDR3 length equals 15 residues. Input material: blood. J is TRBJ1-1 and V is TRBV9; D perhaps matches TRBD1 (6 bases). The clonotype was recovered from a woman between 50 and 59 years old with Graves' hyperthyroidism that later progressed to Graves' ophthalmopathy. CDR3 in DNA: TGTGCCAGCAGCGTAGGGACAGAGAGGAACACTGAAGCTTTCTTT. This codes for CASSVGTERNTEAFF.